This T cell receptor (beta chain) was identified in a study of lymphopenia after photon versus proton radiotherapy. General study results and limits: A bigger post-nadir fall in TCR diversity correlated inversely with survival time in deceased patients. After the lymphocyte nadir, photon-treated repertoires showed oligoclonal expansion, especially of CD8+ Temra cells.

Generated by immunoSEQ multiplex PCR, the TCRdb table keeps only in-frame clones and is missing some. This table holds 55,000 to 85,000 clones, around 93% found once. The V end lost 0 bases, the J end lost 7 bases, and 13 bases lay between the germline ends. Looked up from germline, CDR1 is SGHRS and CDR2 is YFSETQ. This CDR3 contains 15 residues. On this clone itself: Its antigen remains unknown.

This sequence joins TRBV5-1 and TRBJ2-2; D unresolved. The TCR was taken from a woman aged 40 to 55 with cholangiocarcinoma. The input for sequencing was peripheral blood, taken from a patient treated with photon-based radiotherapy. CDR3 region: CASSLVERADGELFF. CDR3 nucleotide sequence: TGCGCCAGCAGCTTGGTGGAAAGGGCGGACGGGGAGCTGTTTTTT.